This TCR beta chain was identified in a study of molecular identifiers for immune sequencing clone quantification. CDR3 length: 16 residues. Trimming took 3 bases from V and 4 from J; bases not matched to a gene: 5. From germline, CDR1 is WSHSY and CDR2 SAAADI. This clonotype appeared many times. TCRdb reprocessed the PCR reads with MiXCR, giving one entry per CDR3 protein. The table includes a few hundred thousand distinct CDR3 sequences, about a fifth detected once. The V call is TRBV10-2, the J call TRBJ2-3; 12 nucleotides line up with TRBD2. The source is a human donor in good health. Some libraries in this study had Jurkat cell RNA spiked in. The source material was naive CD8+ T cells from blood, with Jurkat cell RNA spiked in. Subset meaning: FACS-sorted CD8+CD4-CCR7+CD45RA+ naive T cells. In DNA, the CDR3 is TGCGCCAGCAGTGAAGGGGGACTAGCGGGTTCAGATACGCAGTATTTT. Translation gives CASSEGGLAGSDTQYF.